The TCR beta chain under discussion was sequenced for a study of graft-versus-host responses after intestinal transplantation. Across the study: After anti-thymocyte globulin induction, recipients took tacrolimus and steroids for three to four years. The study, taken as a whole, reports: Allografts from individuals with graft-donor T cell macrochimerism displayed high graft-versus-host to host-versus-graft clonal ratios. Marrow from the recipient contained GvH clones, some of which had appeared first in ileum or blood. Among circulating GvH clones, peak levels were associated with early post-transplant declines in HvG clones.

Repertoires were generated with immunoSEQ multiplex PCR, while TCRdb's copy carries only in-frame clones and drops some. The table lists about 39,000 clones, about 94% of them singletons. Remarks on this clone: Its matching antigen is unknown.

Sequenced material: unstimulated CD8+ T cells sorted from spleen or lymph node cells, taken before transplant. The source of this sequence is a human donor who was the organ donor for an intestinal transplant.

The CDR3 DNA reads TGTGCCAGCTCGGGGACTAGCGCCTACAATGAGCAGTTCTTC. It translates to CASSGTSAYNEQFF. The chain joins TRBV27 to TRBJ2-1; 10 bases match TRBD2. J lost 2 bases, V lost 8 bases, and 3 bases had no gene match. Germline CDR1 reads MNHEY; CDR2 reads SMNVEV (reference sequence). CDR3 length: 14 amino acids.